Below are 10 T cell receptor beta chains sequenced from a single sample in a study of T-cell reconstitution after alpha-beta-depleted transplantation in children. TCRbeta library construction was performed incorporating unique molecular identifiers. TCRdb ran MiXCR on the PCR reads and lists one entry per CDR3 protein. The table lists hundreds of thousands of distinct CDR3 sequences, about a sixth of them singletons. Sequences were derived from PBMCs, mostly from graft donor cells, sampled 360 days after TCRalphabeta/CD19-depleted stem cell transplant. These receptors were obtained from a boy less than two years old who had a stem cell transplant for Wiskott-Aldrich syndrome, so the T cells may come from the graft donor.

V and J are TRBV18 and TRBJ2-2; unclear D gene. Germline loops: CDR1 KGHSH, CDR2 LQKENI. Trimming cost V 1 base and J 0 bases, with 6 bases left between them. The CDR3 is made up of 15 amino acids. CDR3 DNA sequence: TGTGCCAGCTCACCACTGGGATCGAACACCGGGGAGCTGTTTTTT. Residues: CASSPLGSNTGELFF.

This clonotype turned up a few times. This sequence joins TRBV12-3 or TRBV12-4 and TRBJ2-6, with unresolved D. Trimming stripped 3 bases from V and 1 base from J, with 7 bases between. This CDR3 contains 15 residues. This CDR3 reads CASSFVGSGANVLTF. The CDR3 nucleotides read TGTGCCAGCAGTTTCGTTGGTTCTGGGGCCAACGTCCTGACTTTC.

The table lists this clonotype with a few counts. CDR3 sequence: CSASPVWAVQETQYF. CDR3 bases: TGCAGTGCTAGCCCGGTCTGGGCAGTCCAAGAGACCCAGTACTTC. V usage is TRBV20-1 and J usage is TRBJ2-5; no reliable D call. CDR1 is DFQATT, CDR2 SNEGSKA, per germline (reference sequence). The CDR3 is 15 residues long. The germline V and J ends were trimmed by 3 bases and 1 base, with 15 bases remaining between them.

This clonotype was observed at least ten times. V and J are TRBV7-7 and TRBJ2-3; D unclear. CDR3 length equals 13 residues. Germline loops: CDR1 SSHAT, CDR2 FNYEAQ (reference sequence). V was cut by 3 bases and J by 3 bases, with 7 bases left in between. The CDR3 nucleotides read TGTGCCAGCAGCTTCGGCACAACAGATACGCAGTATTTT. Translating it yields CASSFGTTDTQYF.

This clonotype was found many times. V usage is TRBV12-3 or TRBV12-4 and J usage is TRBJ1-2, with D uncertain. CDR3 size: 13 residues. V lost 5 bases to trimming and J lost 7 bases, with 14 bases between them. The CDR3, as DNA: TGTGCCAGCAGTCCCCTTGATGTTGGTGGCTACACCTTC. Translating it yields CASSPLDVGGYTF.

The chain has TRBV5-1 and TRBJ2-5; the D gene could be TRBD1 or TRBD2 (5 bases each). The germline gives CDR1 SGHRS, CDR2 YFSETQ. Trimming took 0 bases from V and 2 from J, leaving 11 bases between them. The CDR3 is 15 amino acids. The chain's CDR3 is CASSLARGTQETQYF. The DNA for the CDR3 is TGCGCCAGCAGCTTGGCCAGAGGGACGCAAGAGACCCAGTACTTC.

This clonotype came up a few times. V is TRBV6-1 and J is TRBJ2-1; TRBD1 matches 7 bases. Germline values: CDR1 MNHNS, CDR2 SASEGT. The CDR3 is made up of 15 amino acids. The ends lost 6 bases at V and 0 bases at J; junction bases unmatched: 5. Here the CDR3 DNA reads TGTGCCAGCAGCCGACAGGGCATCTCCTACAATGAGCAGTTCTTC. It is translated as CASSRQGISYNEQFF.

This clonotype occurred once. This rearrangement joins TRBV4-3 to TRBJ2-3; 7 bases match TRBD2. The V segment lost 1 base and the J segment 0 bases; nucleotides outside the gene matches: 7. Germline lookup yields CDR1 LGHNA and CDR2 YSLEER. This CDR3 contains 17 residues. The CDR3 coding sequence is TGCGCCAGCAGCCAAGGCCCAGCGGGGACTAGCACAGATACGCAGTATTTT. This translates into CASSQGPAGTSTDTQYF.

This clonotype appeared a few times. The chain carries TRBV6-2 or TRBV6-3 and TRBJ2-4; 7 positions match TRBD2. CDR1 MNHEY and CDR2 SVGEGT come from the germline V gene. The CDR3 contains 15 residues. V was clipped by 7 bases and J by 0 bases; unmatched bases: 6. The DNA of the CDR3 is TGTGCCAGCAAACAAGCGGGGAAAGCCAAAAACATTCAGTACTTC. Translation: CASKQAGKAKNIQYF.

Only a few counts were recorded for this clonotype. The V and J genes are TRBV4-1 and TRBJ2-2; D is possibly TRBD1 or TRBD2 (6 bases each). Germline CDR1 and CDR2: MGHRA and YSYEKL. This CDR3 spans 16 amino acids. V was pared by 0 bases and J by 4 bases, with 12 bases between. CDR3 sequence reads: CASSQDEGGGTGELFF. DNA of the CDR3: TGCGCCAGCAGCCAAGATGAGGGGGGAGGCACCGGGGAGCTGTTTTTT.